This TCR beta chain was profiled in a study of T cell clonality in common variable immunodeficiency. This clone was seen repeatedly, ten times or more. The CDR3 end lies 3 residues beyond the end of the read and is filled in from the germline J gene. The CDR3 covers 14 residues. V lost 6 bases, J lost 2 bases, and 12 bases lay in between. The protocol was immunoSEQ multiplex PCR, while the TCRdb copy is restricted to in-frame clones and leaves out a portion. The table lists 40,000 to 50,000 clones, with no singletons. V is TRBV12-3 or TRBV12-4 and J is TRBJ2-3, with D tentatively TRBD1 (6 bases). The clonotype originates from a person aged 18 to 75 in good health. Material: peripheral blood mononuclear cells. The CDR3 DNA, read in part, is TGTGCCAGCAGGGGGGCTAGCCACACAGATACG. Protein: CASRGASHTDT. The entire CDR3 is CASRGASHTDTQYF.